Listed below are T cell receptor beta chains from one sample, sequenced in a study of T cells in Graves' hyperthyroidism and ophthalmopathy. TCRdb redid the calling of the multiplex PCR reads with MiXCR, one entry per CDR3 protein. The table shows hundreds of thousands of distinct CDR3 sequences, with roughly 40% occurring only once. The sequenced material came from blood. Receptor source: a man between 18 and 35 years old with Graves' hyperthyroidism. CDR3s include the opening cysteine and the closing phenylalanine or tryptophan. The D gene is left open where the match is weak. Size is stated for part of the rows, as once, few or many counts, or as a class when the clone is expanded.

NA	TRBV29-1	once	TRBJ1-1	TGCAGCGTTGCGGTTAGGGGAGGCGACACTGAAGCTTTCTTT	CSVAVRGGDTEAFF
NA	TRBV9	NA	TRBJ1-2	TGTGCCAGCAGCGACCGAAGGGTCGGGTACTATGGCTACACCTTC	CASSDRRVGYYGYTF
NA	TRBV15	NA	TRBJ2-6	TGTGCCACCAGCAGAGTCCCGAGGGGGGCTAACGTCCTGACTTTC	CATSRVPRGANVLTF
NA	TRBV7-6	NA	TRBJ2-7	TGTGCCAGCAGCCCAGAGCCGGCAGGAATTGAAGAGCAGTACTTC	CASSPEPAGIEEQYF
NA	TRBV14	NA	TRBJ2-7	TGTGGCAGCAGCCCTACAGGGTACGAGCAGTACTTC	CGSSPTGYEQYF
NA	TRBV9	NA	TRBJ2-7	TGTGCCAGCAGCGTAGCGTCGGCGGGGCCCGAGCAGTACTTC	CASSVASAGPEQYF
NA	TRBV7-2	NA	TRBJ2-5	TGTGCCAGCAGCCCATGGGGCGGGGGCAAGGAGACCCAGTACTTC	CASSPWGGGKETQYF
NA	TRBV20-1	many	TRBJ1-6	TGCAGTGCTAGTGTCCAGGGTAATTCACCCCTCCACTTT	CSASVQGNSPLHF
NA	TRBV7-2	few	TRBJ1-2	TGTGCCAGCAGCTTCGCGCACGGGGCTGGTGGCTACACCTTC	CASSFAHGAGGYTF
NA	TRBV7-9	many	TRBJ1-2	TGTGCCAGCAGCAGAGAAAACTATGGCTACACCTTC	CASSRENYGYTF
NA	TRBV6-5	many	TRBJ1-2	TGTGCCAGCAGTTATGGGGGCGGCTACACCTTC	CASSYGGGYTF
TRBD1	TRBV5-1	many	TRBJ1-2	TGCGCCAGCAGCCCGAGCCGGACAGGCATTAGTGCCCGGGGCTACACCTTC	CASSPSRTGISARGYTF
NA	TRBV7-2	NA	TRBJ1-1	TGTGCCAGCAGCTCCGTTCAGGGGTTCACTGAGGCTTTCTTT	CASSSVQGFTEAFF
NA	TRBV7-2	NA	TRBJ2-1	TGTGCCAGCAGCTCCGATTCGGGGGTCAATGAGCAGTTCTTC	CASSSDSGVNEQFF
TRBD2	TRBV12-3/TRBV12-4	many	TRBJ2-5	TGTGCCAGCGGGGCTAGCGGGATTGAGACCCAGTACTTC	CASGASGIETQYF
TRBD2	TRBV7-2	NA	TRBJ2-5	TGTGCCAGCAGCTTTTACCCGGGAGGCGGGGAGACCCAGTACTTC	CASSFYPGGGETQYF
NA	TRBV4-2	NA	TRBJ2-5	TGTGCCAGCAGCCAAGTGGGAAGAGGGGGTGGAGAGACCCAGTACTTC	CASSQVGRGGGETQYF
TRBD2	TRBV6-1	NA	TRBJ2-7	TGTGCCAGCAGTGTACTAGCGGGGGAGAATGACGAGCAGTACTTC	CASSVLAGENDEQYF
NA	TRBV7-9	NA	TRBJ1-4	TGTGCCAGCAGCTTCGGAGGGGTTGAGGATGAAAAACTGTTTTTT	CASSFGGVEDEKLFF
TRBD1	TRBV29-1	many	TRBJ2-5	TGCAGCGTTGACGACCCCGGGACAGGGGCCCCCGAGACCCAGTACTTC	CSVDDPGTGAPETQYF
NA	TRBV15	many	TRBJ1-1	TGTGCCACCAGCAGACCGAGAGGTCGGCCTGAAGCTTTCTTT	CATSRPRGRPEAFF
NA	TRBV20-1	many	TRBJ2-7	TGCAGTGCTAGCGGGAGTTGGGACGAGCAGTACTTC	CSASGSWDEQYF
NA	TRBV25-1	NA	TRBJ2-3	TGTGCCAGCAGTGAATCTGGCCCAGATACGCAGTATTTT	CASSESGPDTQYF
NA	TRBV27	NA	TRBJ1-1	TGTGCCAGCAGCCCTTCGGACAGTTACACTGAAGCTTTCTTT	CASSPSDSYTEAFF
TRBD1	TRBV7-9	NA	TRBJ2-7	TGTGCCAGCAGCTTCGGATCAGGACAGGGCTCCTACGAGCAGTACTTC	CASSFGSGQGSYEQYF
NA	TRBV7-2	NA	TRBJ1-2	TGTGCCAGCAGCCCGACGGGGGTCCTCTATGGCTACACCTTC	CASSPTGVLYGYTF
TRBD1	TRBV13	few	TRBJ1-4	TGTGCCAGCAGCACCGGGACAGGGAGAAGGGAAAAACTGTTTTTT	CASSTGTGRREKLFF
NA	TRBV24-1	many	TRBJ1-5	TGTGCCACCGAGCTCTGGGACGGCCATCAGCCCCAGCATTTT	CATELWDGHQPQHF
TRBD1	TRBV29-1	NA	TRBJ1-5	TGCAGGCGACAGGGCGACGGGCCCCAGCATTTT	CRRQGDGPQHF
NA	TRBV20-1	NA	TRBJ1-5	TGCAGTGCCCTTGACGGTAGCAATCAGCCCCAGCATTTT	CSALDGSNQPQHF
TRBD1	TRBV29-1	many	TRBJ1-1	TGCAGCGTTGGACAGGGGGGGAGTGAAGCTTTCTTT	CSVGQGGSEAFF
NA	TRBV3-1	few	TRBJ2-5	TGTGCCAGCAACCCCAGGCCAGGCGAGACCCAGTACTTC	CASNPRPGETQYF
NA	TRBV7-2	many	TRBJ1-1	TGTGCCAGCAGCTTAGAGAGGGGCACTGAAGCTTTCTTT	CASSLERGTEAFF